Listed below are T cell receptor beta chains from one sample, sequenced in a study of T cells in Graves' hyperthyroidism and ophthalmopathy. TCRdb re-called the multiplex PCR reads through MiXCR, storing one row per CDR3 protein. This sample carries 350,000 to 400,000 distinct CDR3 sequences, under 20% of them seen once, and the ten largest clones take about 3.7%. The specimen sequenced was blood. The origin of the receptors is a woman aged 18-29 years with Graves' hyperthyroidism. The CDR3 runs from the conserved cysteine through the conserved F or W. The D gene is left open where the match is weak. For some rows the clone size is stated as once, few or many, or as a class when expanded; others skip it.

D	V	size	J	CDR3	DNA
-	TRBV9	many	TRBJ1-5	CASSLLGGNSNQPQHF	TGTGCCAGCAGCCTCCTAGGTGGGAATAGCAATCAGCCCCAGCATTTT
-	TRBV30	-	TRBJ1-6	CAWRRPISGSPLHF	TGTGCCTGGAGAAGGCCTATCTCTGGTTCACCCCTCCACTTT
-	TRBV12-3/TRBV12-4	many	TRBJ1-2	CASSPTGGLVSYTF	TGTGCCAGCAGTCCAACCGGGGGGTTGGTTAGCTACACCTTC
-	TRBV20-1	many	TRBJ2-3	CSARGLVTSSTDTQYF	TGCAGTGCTAGGGGGTTAGTGACTTCTAGCACAGATACGCAGTATTTT
TRBD1	TRBV27	many	TRBJ2-7	CASSSTGGVTYEQYF	TGTGCCAGCAGCTCCACAGGGGGCGTCACCTACGAGCAGTACTTC
-	TRBV12-3/TRBV12-4	many	TRBJ2-4	CASSFGRSYGNIKYF	TGTGCCAGCAGTTTTGGGCGGAGTTATGGAAACATTAAGTACTTC
TRBD2	TRBV7-9	-	TRBJ2-7	CASSNSGGAYEQYF	TGTGCCAGCAGCAATAGCGGGGGGGCCTACGAGCAGTACTTC
TRBD1	TRBV9	-	TRBJ1-2	CASTRGGGQGSYGYTF	TGTGCCAGCACGCGAGGGGGCGGACAGGGGAGCTATGGCTACACCTTC
TRBD1	TRBV6-5	many	TRBJ2-7	CASSYSTGGSYF	TGTGCCAGCAGTTACTCGACAGGGGGGTCGTACTTC
TRBD1	TRBV20-1	many	TRBJ2-7	CSAADRGRHEQYF	TGCAGTGCTGCGGACAGGGGGCGACACGAGCAGTACTTC
-	TRBV6-5	many	TRBJ2-7	CASSYSIPQGGSYEQYF	TGTGCCAGCAGTTACTCGATTCCGCAGGGGGGGTCCTACGAGCAGTACTTC
-	TRBV7-9	few	TRBJ1-3	CASSRGPGVNTIYF	TGTGCCAGCAGCAGGGGCCCTGGGGTGAACACCATATATTTT
-	TRBV9	-	TRBJ1-1	CASSVVGSTEAFF	TGTGCCAGCAGCGTAGTGGGGTCCACTGAAGCTTTCTTT
TRBD1	TRBV11-2	many	TRBJ2-7	CASSLGAGQGDEQYF	TGTGCCAGCAGCTTAGGGGCGGGACAGGGGGACGAGCAGTACTTC
TRBD1	TRBV30	many	TRBJ1-5	CAWGPGQGGQPQHF	TGTGCCTGGGGACCCGGACAGGGCGGTCAGCCCCAGCATTTT
-	TRBV7-6	many	TRBJ2-7	CASSLALARSVAYEQYF	TGTGCCAGCAGCTTAGCGCTGGCTAGATCAGTGGCCTACGAGCAGTACTTC
TRBD1	TRBV6-6	many	TRBJ1-5	CASKPYSGQEEVYSNQPQHF	TGTGCCAGCAAACCCTATTCGGGACAGGAAGAAGTGTATAGCAATCAGCCCCAGCATTTT
-	TRBV27	many	TRBJ1-1	CASRDLGQPNTEAFF	TGTGCCAGCAGAGACCTGGGGCAGCCGAACACTGAAGCTTTCTTT
TRBD1	TRBV20-1	many	TRBJ2-5	CSARQTGEETQYF	TGCAGTGCTCGTCAGACAGGGGAGGAGACCCAGTACTTC
-	TRBV10-3	-	TRBJ2-2	CAISERVGDGELFF	TGTGCCATCAGTGAAAGGGTGGGAGACGGGGAGCTGTTTTTT